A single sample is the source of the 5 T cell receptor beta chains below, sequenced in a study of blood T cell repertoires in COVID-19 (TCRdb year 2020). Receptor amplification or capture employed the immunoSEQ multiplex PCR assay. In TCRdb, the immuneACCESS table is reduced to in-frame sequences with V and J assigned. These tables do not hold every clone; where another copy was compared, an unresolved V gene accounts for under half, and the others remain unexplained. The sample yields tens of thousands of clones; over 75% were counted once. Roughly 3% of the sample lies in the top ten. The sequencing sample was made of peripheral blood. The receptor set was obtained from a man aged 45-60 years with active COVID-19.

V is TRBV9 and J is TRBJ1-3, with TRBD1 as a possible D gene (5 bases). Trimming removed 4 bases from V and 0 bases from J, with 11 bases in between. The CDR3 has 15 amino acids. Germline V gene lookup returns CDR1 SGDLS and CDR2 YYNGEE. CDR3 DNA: TGTGCCAGCAGCCCCCCAGGGATCTCTGGAAACACCATATATTTT. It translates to CASSPPGISGNTIYF.

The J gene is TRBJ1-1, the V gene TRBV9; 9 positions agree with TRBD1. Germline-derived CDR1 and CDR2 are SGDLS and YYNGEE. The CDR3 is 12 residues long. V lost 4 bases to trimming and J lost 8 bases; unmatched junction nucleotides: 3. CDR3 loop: CASSHGQGEAFF. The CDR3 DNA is TGTGCCAGCAGCCATGGACAGGGGGAAGCTTTCTTT. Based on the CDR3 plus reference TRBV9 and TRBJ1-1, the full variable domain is DSGVTQTPKHLITATGQRVTLRCSPRSGDLSVYWYQQSLDQGLQFLIQYYNGEERAKGNILERFSAQQFPDLHSELNLSSLELGDSALYFCASSHGQGEAFFGQGTRLTVV.

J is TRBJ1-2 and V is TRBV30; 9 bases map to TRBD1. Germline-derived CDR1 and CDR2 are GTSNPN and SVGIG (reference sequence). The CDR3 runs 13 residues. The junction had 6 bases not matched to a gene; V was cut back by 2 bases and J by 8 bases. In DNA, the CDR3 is TGTGCCTGGAGTCGGACAGGGGAGGAAGGCTACACCTTC. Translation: CAWSRTGEEGYTF.

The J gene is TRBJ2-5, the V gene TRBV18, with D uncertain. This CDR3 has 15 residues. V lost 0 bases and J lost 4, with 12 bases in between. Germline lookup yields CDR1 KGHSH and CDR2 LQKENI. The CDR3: CASSPPNGVRETQYF. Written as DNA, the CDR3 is TGTGCCAGCTCACCACCTAACGGAGTGCGAGAGACCCAGTACTTC.

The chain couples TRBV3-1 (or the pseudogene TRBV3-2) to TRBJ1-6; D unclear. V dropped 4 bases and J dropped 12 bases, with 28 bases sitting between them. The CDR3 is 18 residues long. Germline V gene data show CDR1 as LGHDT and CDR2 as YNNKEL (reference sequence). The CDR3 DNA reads TGTGCCAGCAGCCCCCATTCAATTACGGTGAGGCAGATAGGACCCCTCCACTTT. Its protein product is CASSPHSITVRQIGPLHF.